This T cell receptor (beta chain) derives from a study of long-term antiretroviral therapy in people with HIV. Study-level information: About a decade before 2015, the earliest samples were taken when ART was typically delayed.

The CDR3 is made up of 13 amino acids. Trimming left V 4 bases short and J 2 bases short, with 8 bases between. Germline loops: CDR1 MNHEY, CDR2 SVGAGI. The libraries were made with immunoSEQ v3.0 at survey level. Sequencing used immunoSEQ multiplex PCR; TCRdb keeps in-frame clones, though not all of them. Of about 39,000 clones in the sample, about 85% were seen once. The chain joins TRBV6-5 to TRBJ1-1; D remains ambiguous. The TCR was taken from a woman aged 45-65 years with HIV. Sequences were derived from unsorted PBMCs, sampled 3.1 years after starting antiretroviral therapy. CDR3 DNA sequence: TGTGCCAGCAGTTCCACAAGAAACACTGAAGCTTTCTTT. Its protein product is CASSSTRNTEAFF.